This T cell receptor (beta chain) was observed in a study of cytomegalovirus exposure and HLA in healthy donors. Whole-study context: From HLA-typed donors, an early data release held tens of millions of unique TCRs. In terms of ancestry, the Caucasian-associated cluster contained roughly 81% of the approximately 400 genotyped donors.

PCR was performed using 60 Vbeta and 13 Jbeta primers. Using immunoSEQ multiplex PCR, the repertoire was profiled, and TCRdb retains in-frame clones only, with some absent. Here the sample spans 120,000 or so clones, about two thirds being singletons. The study, taken as a whole, reports: CMV antigen specificity was confirmed in vitro for a few CMV-associated chains. Across all donors, roughly uniform sequencing depth was an assumption of the presence/absence analyses.

Germline V CDR1 and CDR2: SGHAT, FQDESV (reference sequence). The CDR3 is made up of 13 amino acids. Trimming removed 0 bases at V and 6 bases at J, with 7 bases between. This clone was observed a handful of times. Its specificity is not known. This chain joins TRBV11-1 and TRBJ2-3; no clear D gene. The clonotype was recovered from a man aged 25-45 years in good health and CMV-seronegative. Sequencing was done on a sample of PBMCs. CDR3 region: CASSLAIRDTQYF. For the CDR3, the DNA is TGTGCCAGCAGCTTAGCAATACGGGATACGCAGTATTTT.